This T cell receptor (beta chain) was retrieved from a study of shared clonotypes between healthy human individuals. Study summary: Every donor yielded three CD4 naive, three CD4 memory, two CD8 naive and one CD8 memory plate.

Germline CDR1 is ENHRY and CDR2 is SYGVKD. Trimming cost V 4 bases and J 7 bases; bases outside gene matches: 4. CDR3 length equals 15 residues. Each replicate PCR on the sorted subsets used 150 to 200 ng DNA (approximately 33,000 T cell genomes). Using immunoSEQ multiplex PCR, the repertoire was profiled, and TCRdb retains in-frame clones only, with some absent. The sample has over 2 million clones, over 85% seen once. Naive-designated CD8 cells lacked CD45RO, were positively enriched for CCR7, and omitted terminally differentiated effector memory CD45RA+ cells. This clone came up once. This TCR derives from a man younger than 35 in good health. The chain recombines TRBV10-3 with TRBJ2-7, with 16 positions matching TRBD2. The sample consisted of naive CD8+ T cells sorted from blood. This CDR3 is CAISAGLAGGHEQYF. In nucleotides, the CDR3 is TGTGCCATCAGTGCGGGACTAGCGGGAGGGCATGAGCAGTACTTC.